Below, 17 T cell receptor beta chains from the same sample are listed, as sequenced in a study of CD8 T cells in ankylosing spondylitis. TCRdb re-analysed the 5' RACE reads in MiXCR, keeping a single row per CDR3 protein. The sample lists 200,000 to 250,000 distinct CDR3 sequences, 8% to 11% seen once, with around a fifth in the top ten. The sequenced material came from blood, either unsorted or a sorted T cell fraction (not recorded which). These receptors all stem from a male donor with ankylosing spondylitis or in good health (not recorded which).

This clonotype was observed many times. The V and J genes are TRBV20-1 and TRBJ2-7, with D unclear. This CDR3 comprises 13 residues. V lost 0 bases, J lost 5 bases, and 11 bases lay in between. The germline V gene encodes CDR1 DFQATT and CDR2 SNEGSKA (reference sequence). The CDR3 loop reads CSARDLLAHEQYF. The DNA for the CDR3 is TGCAGTGCTAGAGATTTGTTAGCCCACGAGCAGTACTTC.

This clonotype has just a few counts. The chain carries TRBV29-1 and TRBJ2-1; D remains ambiguous. Trimming removed 7 bases at V and 3 bases at J, with 10 bases between. Germline V lookup: CDR1 SQVTM, CDR2 ANQGSEA. This CDR3 comprises 12 residues. The CDR3 region is CSATGVYNEQFF. The CDR3 DNA is TGCAGCGCGACCGGTGTCTACAATGAGCAGTTCTTC.

This clonotype was seen at least ten times. The V gene is TRBV7-9, the J gene TRBJ1-1; TRBD1 matches at 8 bases. V shed 3 bases and J 5 bases; nucleotides not matched to a gene: 5. Germline V CDR1 and CDR2: SEHNR, FQNEAQ (reference sequence). This CDR3 is built from 14 residues. CDR3: CASSFTGGSTEAFF. CDR3 DNA sequence: TGTGCCAGCAGCTTCACAGGGGGATCGACTGAAGCTTTCTTT.

The chain combines TRBV18 with TRBJ2-7, with D perhaps TRBD1 or TRBD2 (5 bases each). The length of the CDR3 is 13 residues. The V and J ends lost 6 bases and 6 bases respectively, with 15 bases between them. Germline CDR1 reads KGHSH; CDR2 reads LQKENI. DNA of the CDR3: TGTGCCAGCTCTCCTCGACATGGGGGCGAGCAGTACTTC. This codes for CASSPRHGGEQYF.

On this clonotype itself: A much bigger clone sits one base away, suggesting this may be a read error. This chain connects TRBV7-2 to TRBJ2-3, with a tentative D call TRBD2 (5 bases). Trimming took 5 bases from V and 2 from J, leaving 11 bases between them. The length of the CDR3 is 14 residues. Germline CDR1 reads SGHTA; CDR2 reads FQGNSA. CDR3 protein: CASSPGIVTDTQYF. In DNA form, the CDR3 reads TGTGCCAGCAGCCCCGGGATAGTCACAGATACGCAGTATTTT. Supplemented by reference TRBV7-2 and TRBJ2-3, the full variable domain reads GAGVSQSPSNKVTEKGKDVELRCDPISGHTALYWYRQSLGQGLEFLIYFQGNSAPDKSGLPSDRFSAERTGGSVSTLTIQRTQQEDSAVYLCASSPGIVTDTQYFGPGTRLTVL.

In this sample, this clonotype turned up many times. The chain is built from TRBV12-3 or TRBV12-4 and TRBJ1-5; no definite D call. The length of the CDR3 is 15 residues. Trimming took off 6 bases at V and 5 bases at J, with 17 bases between the two ends. The CDR3 coding sequence is TGTGCCAGCAGCCGTAACCGGGCCGCCTATCAGCCCCAGCATTTT. It translates to CASSRNRAAYQPQHF.

This clonotype appeared once. The J gene is TRBJ2-5, the V gene TRBV7-2; possible D gene TRBD1, 5 bases. CDR1 is SGHTA, CDR2 FQGNSA, per germline. The CDR3 is made up of 15 amino acids. V shed 7 bases and J shed 4 bases, with 19 bases lying between them. CDR3 DNA: TGTGCCAGCAAAGCTCCAGTGGGGCCCGGAGAGACCCAGTACTTC. This sequence encodes CASKAPVGPGETQYF.

The genes are TRBV12-3 or TRBV12-4 and TRBJ2-1, with 9 bases fitting TRBD1. J lost 8 bases, V lost 5 bases, and 13 bases had no gene match. The CDR3 length is 16 residues. The CDR3 nucleotides read TGTGCCAGCAGTCCCCCCGGGACAGGGTATCCTCATGAGCAGTTCTTC. Amino acids: CASSPPGTGYPHEQFF.

This clonotype appeared many times. The rearrangement uses TRBV5-1 and TRBJ1-2, with D tentatively TRBD1 (5 bases). CDR3 length: 14 amino acids. Germline V gives CDR1 SGHRS, CDR2 YFSETQ. Trimming took off 0 bases at V and 6 bases at J, with 12 bases between the two ends. The CDR3 DNA is TGCGCCAGCAGCTTGGCCGTGAGCAGGGATGGCTACACCTTC. It yields the protein CASSLAVSRDGYTF.

This clonotype was seen repeatedly, ten times or more. The rearrangement uses TRBV14 and TRBJ2-6; D not resolved. CDR1 SGHDN and CDR2 FVKESK come from the germline V gene. The CDR3 length is 13 residues. V was trimmed by 4 bases and J by 5 bases, leaving 6 bases between them. CDR3 nucleotides: TGTGCCAGCAGCCCCAGCAGGGCCAACGTCCTGACTTTC. As protein: CASSPSRANVLTF.

V is TRBV3-1 and J is TRBJ2-3; D gene ambiguous. Looked up from germline, CDR1 is LGHDT and CDR2 is YNNKEL (reference sequence). CDR3 length: 16 amino acids. V lost 4 bases and J lost 1, with 15 bases in between. The CDR3 sequence is CASSRTKGRGTDTQYF. The CDR3 DNA reads TGTGCCAGCAGCCGCACTAAGGGTCGAGGCACAGATACGCAGTATTTT.

This clonotype has only a few counts. The chain links TRBV19 to TRBJ2-7, with D possibly called TRBD1 or TRBD2 (5 bases each). The CDR3 consists of 17 residues. CDR1 is LNHDA and CDR2 is SQIVND in the germline V gene (reference sequence). Trimming pared 1 base from V and 3 bases from J, leaving 19 bases between. The CDR3 loop reads CASSIVASRDHGYEQYF. The CDR3 DNA is TGTGCCAGTAGTATAGTCGCCTCCCGGGACCACGGCTACGAGCAGTACTTC.

This clonotype was detected many times. The chain has TRBV7-3 and TRBJ2-2, with 8 positions matching TRBD1. The CDR3 sequence is 14 residues long. Germline V gene sequence: CDR1 SGHTA, CDR2 FQGTGA. The J segment lost 7 bases and the V segment lost 3 bases, leaving 4 bases of the junction unmatched. For the CDR3, the DNA is TGTGCCAGCAGCTTGACAGGGGCGGACGGGGAGCTGTTTTTT. Its protein product is CASSLTGADGELFF.

CDR3 in DNA: TGTGCCAGCAGCCAAGCGGGGACAGGGGTCCGGGAGACCCAGTACTTC. Residues: CASSQAGTGVRETQYF. The chain combines TRBV14 with TRBJ2-5; TRBD1 matches 10 bases. Unmatched junction bases numbered 7, after V lost 1 base and J lost 5 bases. CDR1 is SGHDN and CDR2 is FVKESK in the germline V gene. The CDR3 runs to 16 residues.

In its sample, this clonotype was seen many times. This CDR3 reads CASIVHNLNTGELFF. The CDR3 nucleotides are TGTGCCAGCATTGTACATAATCTGAACACCGGGGAGCTGTTTTTT. V is TRBV6-1 and J is TRBJ2-2; unclear D gene. The CDR3 sequence is 15 residues long. V lost 7 bases, J lost 1 base, and 13 bases lay in between. Germline lookup yields CDR1 MNHNS and CDR2 SASEGT.

CDR3 nucleotides: TGTGCCAGCAGCCTCGAGCCAGGGGACTCCAATCAGCCCCAGCATTTT. Translated, it gives CASSLEPGDSNQPQHF. V is TRBV5-4 and J is TRBJ1-5, with a tentative D call TRBD1 (6 bases). The CDR3 is made up of 16 amino acids. The V gene lost 4 bases and the J gene lost 3 bases, with 17 bases spanning the gap. Germline V gene lookup returns CDR1 SGHNT and CDR2 YYREEE (reference sequence).

This clonotype was seen many times. CDR3 in DNA: TGTGCCAGCAGTATCCTAGCGGGGGGGCCGGCCACAGATACGCAGTATTTT. This encodes CASSILAGGPATDTQYF. The chain employs TRBV7-2 and TRBJ2-3, with 12 bases aligning to TRBD2. From germline, CDR1 is SGHTA and CDR2 FQGNSA. The CDR3 loop spans 17 amino acids. The V segment lost 6 bases and the J segment 2 bases; nucleotides outside the gene matches: 9.